A selection of T cell receptor beta chains follows, all from one sample in a study of T cells in localized non-small cell lung cancer. The assay was immunoSEQ multiplex PCR, and TCRdb's table has in-frame clones only and misses some. The sample lists 25,000 to 30,000 clones, roughly 90% seen once, with 4% to 4.5% in the top ten. The source material was peripheral blood mononuclear cells, sampled before any cancer treatment. The receptors stem from a woman aged 35 to 75 with stage III lung adenocarcinoma. Each CDR3 is given with its conserved first and last residue. Each record gives: J gene, clone size, D gene, V gene, CDR3 DNA, CDR3 protein. A D gene is named only where the DNA matches it firmly. Not all rows give a size; the values are once, few, many and, for expanded clones, a class.

J: TRBJ2-1; size: few; D: TRBD2; V: TRBV10-3; DNA: TGTGCCATCAGTCCGACTAGCGGGGTTTACAATGAGCAGTTCTTC; CDR3: CAISPTSGVYNEQFF
J: TRBJ2-5; size: NA; D: NA; V: TRBV18; DNA: TGTGCCAGCTCACCGAGGGGAGGTGAGACCCAGTACTTC; CDR3: CASSPRGGETQYF
J: TRBJ1-2; size: NA; D: NA; V: TRBV28; DNA: TGTGCCAGCAGAACCGGGGAAGGCTACACCTTC; CDR3: CASRTGEGYTF
J: TRBJ2-7; size: NA; D: NA; V: TRBV5-1; DNA: TGCGCCAGCAGCCTCGGGGCAGGGGGGCTGGACGAGCAGTACTTC; CDR3: CASSLGAGGLDEQYF
J: TRBJ2-1; size: NA; D: TRBD2; V: TRBV5-4; DNA: TGTGCCAGCAGCTCTACGGGACTAGCGGGCTACAATGAGCAGTTCTTC; CDR3: CASSSTGLAGYNEQFF
J: TRBJ1-5; size: NA; D: NA; V: TRBV2; DNA: TGTGCCAGCAGTGCGTTCGGAGGCAATCAGCCCCAGCATTTT; CDR3: CASSAFGGNQPQHF
J: TRBJ2-1; size: NA; D: NA; V: TRBV18; DNA: TGTGCCAGCTCCCTTGGAAATGAGCAGTTCTTC; CDR3: CASSLGNEQFF
J: TRBJ1-1; size: once; D: TRBD1; V: TRBV28; DNA: TGTGCCAGCAGGGGGCCCGGGACAGGGGACACTGAAGCTTTCTTT; CDR3: CASRGPGTGDTEAFF
J: TRBJ2-3; size: NA; D: TRBD2; V: TRBV19; DNA: TGTGCCAGTAGTACCCAGGGGGCTAGCGGGGGAACCACAGATACGCAGTATTTT; CDR3: CASSTQGASGGTTDTQYF
J: TRBJ1-5; size: NA; D: NA; V: TRBV18; DNA: TGTGCCAGCTCAGGCACAGGGAATCAGCCCCAGCATTTT; CDR3: CASSGTGNQPQHF
J: TRBJ2-4; size: once; D: NA; V: TRBV19; DNA: TGTGCCAGTAGAGCCGGAACCGGGGCAAACATTCAGTACTTC; CDR3: CASRAGTGANIQYF
J: TRBJ2-5; size: few; D: NA; V: TRBV7-9; DNA: TGTGCCAGCAGCTCTTCTGGGGCCTCCAAAGAGACCCAGTACTTC; CDR3: CASSSSGASKETQYF
J: TRBJ2-5; size: NA; D: TRBD2; V: TRBV19; DNA: TGTGCCAGTAGCCTAACAGGACTAGCTATCGAGACCCAGTACTTC; CDR3: CASSLTGLAIETQYF
J: TRBJ2-2; size: NA; D: NA; V: TRBV19; DNA: TGTGCCAGTATCCTCCAAGGGAACACCGGGGAGCTGTTTTTT; CDR3: CASILQGNTGELFF
J: TRBJ1-3; size: once; D: NA; V: TRBV30; DNA: TGTGCCTGGATGGACTCTGGAAACACCATATATTTT; CDR3: CAWMDSGNTIYF
J: TRBJ2-3; size: NA; D: NA; V: TRBV6-1; DNA: TGTGCCAGCAGACGGGAGTCTGGGGGTACAGATACGCAGTATTTT; CDR3: CASRRESGGTDTQYF
J: TRBJ2-1; size: NA; D: TRBD2; V: TRBV29-1; DNA: TGCAGCGTTGAGACGGGGAGGGCCGGGGAGCAGTTCTTC; CDR3: CSVETGRAGEQFF
J: TRBJ1-2; size: NA; D: NA; V: TRBV27; DNA: TGTGCCAGCAGTTTAAACAGGGCAGTAAATGGCTACACCTTC; CDR3: CASSLNRAVNGYTF